This paragraph reports one T cell receptor (beta chain). This clonotype was counted only a few times. Its cognate antigen has yet to be identified. No quality values exist for individual bases; no much larger clone is one base distant. This sample is part of a study of response to subunit inactivated influenza vaccine (dated by TCRdb to the late 2010s). About the investigation overall: The study used deep quantitative T cell receptor repertoire profiling to track responses to a trivalent subunit inactivated influenza vaccine.

The library was produced with RT-PCR. Sequencing was performed on an Illumina HiSeq 2500. The public reads were quality trimmed at Q25 with fastp and then assembled into clones with MiXCR by TCRdb, keeping productive beta chains. Entries are consolidated by CDR3 protein sequence, retaining the most common genes and DNA. This sample comprises around 790,000 distinct CDR3 sequences, less than 25% of them detected only once. The ten largest clones capture roughly 10% of the sample. The CDR3, from cysteine to phenylalanine, totals 14 residues. The read is trimmed to its CDR3 DNA, 42 bases read in frame from base 1. The CDR1 and CDR2 encoded by the germline V gene (reference sequence) are SGHNT and YYREEE. Between the V and J ends, shortened by 4 bases and 4 bases respectively, the junction contains 14 bases. On the study overall, not on this receptor specifically: According to the authors, only a limited number of new T cells may be recruited by each seasonal influenza vaccination.

The sequence is built from TRBV5-4 and TRBJ2-5; TRBD2 might be the D gene, on 7 matching bases. The input for sequencing was PBMCs from blood, taken roughly 5 days after vaccination. This clonotype was obtained from a man in his forties or fifties who received an inactivated influenza vaccine. Donor details come from another sample of the same person, matched by shared clones. The CDR3 region: CASSGGLAGETQYF. The DNA sequence follows: TGTGCCAGCAGCGGGGGCTTAGCGGGAGAGACCCAGTACTTC. The CDR3 plus the reference TRBV5-4 and TRBJ2-5 genes for the other parts give the full variable domain: ETGVTQSPTHLIKTRGQQVTLRCSSQSGHNTVSWYQQALGQGPQFIFQYYREEENGRGNFPPRFSGLQFPNYSSELNVNALELDDSALYLCASSGGLAGETQYFGPGTRLLVL.